These 17 T cell receptor beta chains share one sample of origin, sequenced in a study of cytomegalovirus exposure and HLA in healthy donors. PCR used 60 Vbeta primers and 13 Jbeta primers. Libraries were prepared by immunoSEQ multiplex PCR; TCRdb keeps only in-frame clonotypes and omits some of them. The profile shows about 140,000 clones, 76% of them singletons. The sample consisted of PBMCs. These receptor sequences come from a male donor in good health and CMV-seronegative.

The chain carries TRBV13 and TRBJ2-7; 7 bases map to TRBD1. CDR3 size: 15 residues. V lost 1 base to trimming and J lost 0 bases; unmatched junction nucleotides: 3. Germline V lookup: CDR1 PRHDT, CDR2 FYEKMQ (reference sequence). Written as DNA, the CDR3 is TGTGCCAGCAGCTTAGCAGGGGGTTACTCCTACGAGCAGTACTTC. Its protein product is CASSLAGGYSYEQYF.

V usage is TRBV7-2 and J usage is TRBJ2-2; tentative D call: TRBD1 (5 bases). The CDR3 contains 13 residues. V lost 6 bases and J lost 4, with 9 bases in between. The germline CDR1 and CDR2 sequences are SGHTA and FQGNSA. This CDR3 is CASRGQGTGELFF. CDR3 DNA: TGTGCCAGCAGGGGCCAGGGCACCGGGGAGCTGTTTTTT.

V is TRBV19 and J is TRBJ1-1; D may be TRBD1 (6 bases). This CDR3 region has 15 residues. The germline CDR1 and CDR2 sequences are LNHDA and SQIVND (reference sequence). V lost 0 bases and J 2 bases, leaving 10 bases between the germline ends. Here the CDR3 reads CASSIEAGTNTEAFF. The CDR3 DNA is TGTGCCAGTAGTATAGAGGCAGGGACAAACACTGAAGCTTTCTTT.

V gene TRBV6-5 combines with J gene TRBJ1-2; D possibly corresponds to TRBD1 (5 bases). The CDR3 runs to 13 residues. Germline V gene data show CDR1 as MNHEY and CDR2 as SVGAGI. Trimming removed 5 bases at V and 4 bases at J, with 11 bases between. CDR3 sequence: CASSQGKGYGYTF. CDR3 coding DNA: TGTGCCAGCAGTCAGGGAAAAGGCTATGGCTACACCTTC.

The CDR3: CASSRTETDTQYF. In DNA form, the CDR3 reads TGTGCCAGCAGTCGGACAGAGACAGATACGCAGTATTTT. J is TRBJ2-3 and V is TRBV6-4; weak D call: TRBD1 (6 bases). The CDR3 runs to 13 residues. Trimming cost V 5 bases and J 3 bases, with 9 bases left between them. From germline, CDR1 is MRHNA and CDR2 SNTAGT.

The V call is TRBV19, the J call TRBJ1-1, with 8 bases aligning to TRBD1. After removal of 5 bases from V and 5 bases from J, the junction contained 16 bases not matched to a gene. CDR1 and CDR2 from the germline V gene are LNHDA and SQIVND (reference sequence). This CDR3 comprises 17 residues. For the CDR3, the DNA is TGTGCCAGTAGTCCCCGGACAGGGAGGTTGTATCGTACTGAAGCTTTCTTT. Its protein product is CASSPRTGRLYRTEAFF.

The chain recombines TRBV5-6 with TRBJ2-7, with TRBD1 as a possible D gene (5 bases). The germline V gene has CDR1 SGHDT and CDR2 YYEEEE. V lost 1 base, J lost 5 bases, and 13 bases lay in between. The CDR3 has 14 amino acids. The CDR3: CASSLRQGPHEQYF. Written as DNA, the CDR3 is TGTGCCAGCAGCTTGAGGCAGGGCCCCCACGAGCAGTACTTC.

V gene TRBV7-2 combines with J gene TRBJ1-5; 7 positions agree with TRBD1. From germline, CDR1 is SGHTA and CDR2 FQGNSA. The CDR3 runs to 17 residues. Unmatched junction bases numbered 6, after V lost 1 base and J lost 0 bases. CDR3 residues: CASSLDRGPFSNQPQHF. The CDR3 DNA sequence: TGTGCCAGCAGCTTAGACAGGGGACCCTTTAGCAATCAGCCCCAGCATTTT.

The chain has TRBV2 and TRBJ2-1; 11 positions agree with TRBD2. CDR1 and CDR2 (germline): SNHLY, FYNNEI. CDR3 length equals 17 residues. The V and J ends lost 1 base and 4 bases, in that order; junction bases with no gene match: 6. The CDR3 DNA follows: TGTGCCAGCAGTGAAGACCCCGGGACTAGCGGATACAATGAGCAGTTCTTC. The encoded protein is CASSEDPGTSGYNEQFF.

This clone showed up just a few times. The J gene is TRBJ2-7, the V gene TRBV10-3; 7 bases are shared with TRBD1. Germline V lookup: CDR1 ENHRY, CDR2 SYGVKD. The CDR3 runs 14 residues. V trimming: 2 bases; J trimming: 0 bases; junction bases outside the gene matches: 1. The CDR3 sequence: CAISEGDSSYEQYF. The CDR3 region has the DNA TGTGCCATCAGTGAGGGGGACAGCTCCTACGAGCAGTACTTC.

The chain links TRBV2 to TRBJ2-2; tentative D call: TRBD2 (6 bases). The CDR3 is 17 amino acids. V was shortened by 0 bases and J by 1 base, with 12 bases between the two germline ends. Germline V gives CDR1 SNHLY, CDR2 FYNNEI. This CDR3 is CASSEAGTDWNTGELFF. In DNA form, the CDR3 reads TGTGCCAGCAGTGAAGCCGGGACTGACTGGAACACCGGGGAGCTGTTTTTT.

DNA for the CDR3: TGTGCCAGCAGGCCTTCGGGCTCCTACGAGCAGTACTTC. Amino acids: CASRPSGSYEQYF. This chain uses TRBV7-2 with TRBJ2-7; D not resolved. The germline CDR1 and CDR2 sequences are SGHTA and FQGNSA. V lost 6 bases to trimming and J lost 0 bases, with 9 bases between them. This CDR3 contains 13 residues.

This rearrangement joins TRBV28 to TRBJ1-2; D is unresolved. The CDR3 totals 12 residues. V was shortened by 10 bases and J by 2 bases, with 11 bases between the two germline ends. Germline lookup yields CDR1 MDHEN and CDR2 SYDVKM. CDR3 DNA sequence: TGTGCCAATGCGGATGCCAACTATGGCTACACCTTC. Residues: CANADANYGYTF.

The rearrangement joins TRBV6-1 to TRBJ1-3, with 8 bases lining up with TRBD1. The CDR3 consists of 15 residues. Germline lookup yields CDR1 MNHNS and CDR2 SASEGT. After removal of 1 base from V and 6 bases from J, the junction contained 5 bases not matched to a gene. In nucleotides, the CDR3 is TGTGCCAGCAGTGAAGGGGGACAGGCTGCAAACACCATATATTTT. Translating gives CASSEGGQAANTIYF.

This clone was seen only a few times. V gene TRBV6-5 combines with J gene TRBJ2-5; a weak D match, TRBD2 (6 bases). The V end was cut by 6 bases, the J end by 1 base, with 12 bases between. Germline CDR1 is MNHEY and CDR2 is SVGAGI. The CDR3 covers 14 residues. The CDR3 reads CASRSLGGQETQYF. The CDR3 DNA reads as TGTGCCAGCAGGAGCCTCGGGGGCCAAGAGACCCAGTACTTC.

The rearrangement links TRBV9 to TRBJ2-3; the match to TRBD1 covers 7 bases. CDR3 length: 16 amino acids. The germline gives CDR1 SGDLS, CDR2 YYNGEE. With 0 bases clipped from V and 1 base from J, the junction kept 5 bases outside the gene matches. The chain's CDR3 is CASSVETGYGTDTQYF. In DNA form, the CDR3 reads TGTGCCAGCAGCGTAGAGACAGGGTATGGCACAGATACGCAGTATTTT.

With respect to this clone: This CDR3 is also generated by other DNA sequences in the sample. J is TRBJ2-5 and V is TRBV6-4; 11 positions match TRBD1. Per the germline V gene, CDR1 is MRHNA and CDR2 is SNTAGT. CDR3 length: 14 amino acids. With 3 bases clipped from V and 5 bases from J, the junction kept 2 bases outside the gene matches. DNA for the CDR3: TGTGCCAGCAGTGAAGGACAGGGGGCTGAGACCCAGTACTTC. This codes for CASSEGQGAETQYF.